The 32 T cell receptor beta chains below were found in one sample sequenced in a study of blood T cell repertoires in COVID-19 (dated by TCRdb to 2019 to 2021). The method behind the library was the immunoSEQ multiplex PCR assay. The table was pulled from immuneACCESS by TCRdb, which kept in-frame rearrangements only. Such tables lose some clones; where checked, under half of the loss comes from unresolved V genes, and the rest has no known cause. Across this sample there are 150,000 to 200,000 clones, with 70% to 90% seen only once. The top ten hold less than 25% of the sample. Sequencing was done on a sample of peripheral blood. The receptors here all came from a man in his 70s with active or convalescent COVID-19.

J is TRBJ2-2 and V is TRBV7-8; 8 bases are a match to TRBD1. This CDR3 comprises 15 residues. Trimming took 4 bases from V and 6 from J; bases not matched to a gene: 7. Germline V CDR1 and CDR2: SGHVS, FQNEAQ. The CDR3 bases are TGTGCCAGCAGCTCTAGGACAGGGATGGCCGGGGAGCTGTTTTTT. This gives the protein CASSSRTGMAGELFF.

DNA for the CDR3: TGTGCCAGCAGCCTACCGGGACTAACTTTCTCCTACGAGCAGTACTTC. Translated, it gives CASSLPGLTFSYEQYF. The gene calls are TRBV5-8 and TRBJ2-7, with 7 bases that match TRBD2. The CDR3 is 16 residues long. V gave up 4 bases and J gave up 0 bases; unmatched junction bases: 10. CDR1 is SGHTS, CDR2 YDEGEE, per germline.

The sample holds a few counts of this clone. The rearrangement uses TRBV14 and TRBJ2-1; D is uncertain. The CDR3 has 13 amino acids. The germline V gene has CDR1 SGHDN and CDR2 FVKESK. The V end lost 5 bases, the J end lost 3 bases, and 8 bases lay between the germline ends. CDR3 sequence: CASSGGVYNEQFF. The CDR3 DNA is TGTGCCAGCAGCGGCGGAGTCTACAATGAGCAGTTCTTC.

This chain connects TRBV28 to TRBJ2-2; no clear D. Per the germline V gene, CDR1 is MDHEN and CDR2 is SYDVKM. Trimming pared 1 base from V and 2 bases from J, leaving 2 bases between. The CDR3 is 13 residues long. The CDR3 loop is CASSLLNTGELFF. In nucleotides, the CDR3 is TGTGCCAGCAGTTTATTAAACACCGGGGAGCTGTTTTTT.

The CDR3 nucleotides are TGTGCCAGCAGCTTAGAGTTAGCTAAAGATACGCAGTATTTT. The encoded protein is CASSLELAKDTQYF. V is TRBV7-9 and J is TRBJ2-3; D not resolved. V was shortened by 1 base and J by 5 bases, with 10 bases between the two germline ends. CDR1 and CDR2 from the germline V gene are SEHNR and FQNEAQ (reference sequence). The CDR3 is 14 amino acids.

The chain recombines TRBV5-5 with TRBJ2-5; TRBD2 matches 10 bases. This CDR3 comprises 16 residues. Trimming at V came to 2 bases and at J to 4 bases, leaving 8 bases not matched to a gene. From germline, CDR1 is SGHKS and CDR2 YYEKEE (reference sequence). The CDR3 DNA reads TGTGCCAGCAGCTTAGGGGCTAGCGGGAGTGTAGAGACCCAGTACTTC. This codes for CASSLGASGSVETQYF.

The V and J genes are TRBV20-1 and TRBJ1-2, with D hard to call. This CDR3 is built from 11 residues. Germline CDR1 reads DFQATT; CDR2 reads SNEGSKA (reference sequence). V lost 3 bases and J 4 bases, leaving 6 bases between the germline ends. CDR3 residues: CSASPSYGYTF. CDR3 nucleotide sequence: TGCAGTGCTAGTCCCAGCTATGGCTACACCTTC.

The chain joins TRBV7-9 to TRBJ2-7; tentatively, D is TRBD1 (7 bases). The germline V and J ends were trimmed by 1 base and 0 bases, with 10 bases remaining between them. Germline V gives CDR1 SEHNR, CDR2 FQNEAQ (reference sequence). This CDR3 comprises 15 residues. The CDR3 nucleotides are TGTGCCAGCAGCTTAGAGCAGGGGGGCTCCTACGAGCAGTACTTC. Translation: CASSLEQGGSYEQYF.

The chain uses TRBV24-1 and TRBJ1-5; D perhaps matches TRBD1 (5 bases). V lost 4 bases, J lost 7 bases, and 13 bases lay in between. This CDR3 contains 14 residues. Germline CDR1 and CDR2: KGHDR and SFDVKD. The CDR3: CATSDPGGYQPQHF. In DNA form, the CDR3 reads TGTGCCACCAGTGACCCCGGGGGTTACCAGCCCCAGCATTTT.

This sequence joins TRBV12-3 or TRBV12-4 and TRBJ1-1; D gene uncertain. V was pared by 4 bases and J by 0 bases, with 6 bases between. This CDR3 is 13 amino acids long. CDR3 loop: CASSSELNTEAFF. The CDR3, as DNA: TGTGCCAGCAGTTCAGAACTGAACACTGAAGCTTTCTTT.

The rearrangement joins TRBV7-2 to TRBJ2-2; no definite D call. The ends were cut back, 5 bases at V and 1 base at J, with 14 bases in the middle. The V gene's germline CDR1 is SGHTA and CDR2 FQGNSA. This CDR3 region has 16 residues. The chain's CDR3 is CASSITAQLNTGELFF. The CDR3 DNA follows: TGTGCCAGCAGCATTACGGCACAGTTGAACACCGGGGAGCTGTTTTTT. Using reference TRBV7-2 and TRBJ2-2 for the parts outside the CDR3, the full variable domain is GAGVSQSPSNKVTEKGKDVELRCDPISGHTALYWYRQSLGQGLEFLIYFQGNSAPDKSGLPSDRFSAERTGGSVSTLTIQRTQQEDSAVYLCASSITAQLNTGELFFGEGSRLTVL.

The V gene is TRBV18, the J gene TRBJ2-1, with 11 bases matching TRBD2. The CDR3 loop spans 18 amino acids. The germline CDR1 and CDR2 sequences are KGHSH and LQKENI. Germline trimming cut 1 base from V and 1 base from J; bases unmatched to any gene: 6. DNA of the CDR3: TGTGCCAGCTCACCACAACTAGCGGGAGTAGGTTCCTACAATGAGCAGTTCTTC. It codes for CASSPQLAGVGSYNEQFF.

The CDR3 spells CASRTLGEQFF. The CDR3 DNA reads as TGTGCCAGCAGGACACTGGGTGAGCAGTTCTTC. The chain combines TRBV3-1 (or the pseudogene TRBV3-2) with TRBJ2-1; D gene ambiguous. The CDR3 totals 11 residues. Per germline, CDR1 LGHDT and CDR2 YNNKEL (reference sequence). The V end lost 6 bases, the J end lost 9 bases, and 9 bases lay between the germline ends.

This rearrangement joins TRBV20-1 to TRBJ2-3, with 7 bases that match TRBD2. The CDR3 is 15 amino acids. Trimming cost V 3 bases and J 2 bases; bases outside gene matches: 8. Germline assignment: CDR1 DFQATT and CDR2 SNEGSKA (reference sequence). CDR3 sequence reads: CSASWTRRSTDTQYF. The CDR3, as DNA: TGCAGTGCTAGTTGGACTAGACGTTCCACAGATACGCAGTATTTT.

The chain is built from TRBV3-1 (or the pseudogene TRBV3-2) and TRBJ2-3; D unclear. V dropped 0 bases and J dropped 10 bases, with 14 bases sitting between them. The CDR3 has 14 amino acids. CDR1 and CDR2 (germline): LGHDT, YNNKEL (reference sequence). The CDR3 reads CASSQEASPRSQYF. CDR3 bases: TGTGCCAGCAGCCAAGAGGCCAGCCCCAGGTCGCAGTATTTT.

The V call is TRBV30, the J call TRBJ2-2; D gene unclear. The CDR3 loop spans 14 amino acids. V gave up 3 bases and J gave up 2 bases, with 10 bases separating them. The V gene's germline CDR1 is GTSNPN and CDR2 SVGIG (reference sequence). CDR3 sequence reads: CAWRGRPNTGELFF. In DNA form, the CDR3 reads TGTGCCTGGAGGGGCAGACCCAACACCGGGGAGCTGTTTTTT.

In DNA form, the CDR3 reads TGCAGCGTTGTCGGGGACAGGGTTGGAGAAAAACTGTTTTTT. Translating it yields CSVVGDRVGEKLFF. The chain has TRBV29-1 and TRBJ1-4, with 9 bases that match TRBD1. V lost 4 bases, J lost 8 bases, and 8 bases stayed unmatched. The CDR3 extends over 14 amino acids. Germline V lookup: CDR1 SQVTM, CDR2 ANQGSEA.

CDR3 sequence (DNA): TGTGCCAGCAGTTCCGGGCTCCGGACAGGAGGAGTTTTCAATCAGCCCCAGCATTTT. Translated: CASSSGLRTGGVFNQPQHF. V is TRBV28 and J is TRBJ1-5; 7 nucleotides line up with TRBD1. Germline lookup yields CDR1 MDHEN and CDR2 SYDVKM. This CDR3 has 19 residues. V was pared by 4 bases and J by 3 bases, with 18 bases of the junction left unmatched.

The J gene is TRBJ2-1, the V gene TRBV7-2; D gene unclear. From germline, CDR1 is SGHTA and CDR2 FQGNSA. Trimming removed 1 base from V and 9 bases from J, with 7 bases in between. The CDR3 is 12 amino acids. In nucleotides, the CDR3 is TGTGCCAGCAGCTTAGGCGTATTTGAGCAGTTCTTC. This gives the protein CASSLGVFEQFF.

The chain recombines TRBV11-2 with TRBJ1-6; unclear D gene. In germline, CDR1 is SGHAT, CDR2 FQNNGV. The CDR3 extends over 14 amino acids. Trimming took 5 bases from V and 8 from J, leaving 13 bases between them. The CDR3 nucleotides are TGTGCCAGCAGCCGGAGATTCGCGTATTCACCCCTCCACTTT. It codes for CASSRRFAYSPLHF. Based on the CDR3 plus reference TRBV11-2 and TRBJ1-6, the full variable domain is EAGVAQSPRYKIIEKRQSVAFWCNPISGHATLYWYQQILGQGPKLLIQFQNNGVVDDSQLPKDRFSAERLKGVDSTLKIQPAKLEDSAVYLCASSRRFAYSPLHFGNGTRLTVT.

This clone was recorded once. The chain couples TRBV18 to TRBJ2-2; TRBD2 agrees at 10 bases. Germline V lookup: CDR1 KGHSH, CDR2 LQKENI. The J segment lost 6 bases and the V segment lost 3 bases, leaving 4 bases of the junction unmatched. There are 15 residues in the CDR3. The CDR3 nucleotides are TGTGCCAGCTCACCCCGGACTAGCGGCCCCGGGGAGCTGTTTTTT. It specifies CASSPRTSGPGELFF.

The chain recombines TRBV4-3 with TRBJ2-2; D might be TRBD1 (5 bases). V lost 6 bases and J lost 7, with 12 bases in between. There are 13 residues in the CDR3. The germline V gene has CDR1 LGHNA and CDR2 YSLEER. The CDR3 DNA reads TGCGCCAGCAGTAGGCAAAGGGGCGGGGAGCTGTTTTTT. Its protein is CASSRQRGGELFF.

This clone appeared a single time. The V gene is TRBV28, the J gene TRBJ2-7, with D possibly TRBD1 on 7 matching bases. CDR1 and CDR2 from the germline V gene are MDHEN and SYDVKM. V lost 7 bases, J lost 3 bases, and 25 bases lay in between. This CDR3 comprises 17 residues. As DNA, the CDR3 is TGTGCCAGCACCTTGGGATCCTACAGGGGAGGTCTCTACGAGCAGTACTTC. It yields the protein CASTLGSYRGGLYEQYF.

The chain uses TRBV2 and TRBJ2-7; possible D gene TRBD1, 6 bases. Per the germline V gene, CDR1 is SNHLY and CDR2 is FYNNEI. CDR3 length: 14 amino acids. Trimming stripped 1 base from V and 1 base from J, with 8 bases between. The CDR3 nucleotides are TGTGCCAGCAGTGAAGTGGGGGCTTCCTACGAGCAGTACTTC. Protein: CASSEVGASYEQYF.

A few counts support this clone. V and J are TRBV29-1 and TRBJ1-5; D is uncertain. This CDR3 is 13 amino acids long. Germline assignment: CDR1 SQVTM and CDR2 ANQGSEA. The V end lost 2 bases, the J end lost 6 bases, and 11 bases lay between the germline ends. This CDR3 reads CSVEFSRGQPQHF. The CDR3 region has the DNA TGCAGCGTTGAATTTAGCCGTGGTCAGCCCCAGCATTTT.

A single count supports this clone. The chain has TRBV7-8 and TRBJ2-7; possibly TRBD1 for D (6 bases). The CDR3 totals 14 residues. Germline lookup yields CDR1 SGHVS and CDR2 FQNEAQ. V lost 4 bases and J lost 2, with 12 bases in between. The CDR3 nucleotides read TGTGCCAGCAGCTACCGGGACAATGCCTACGAGCAGTACTTC. The encoded protein is CASSYRDNAYEQYF.

Worth noting for this clone: Other DNA sequences in the sample encode the same CDR3. This chain connects TRBV6-2 or TRBV6-3 to TRBJ2-6; possibly TRBD2 for D (6 bases). The CDR3 totals 15 residues. Germline values: CDR1 MNHEY, CDR2 SVGEGT. Trimming removed 3 bases at V and 1 base at J, with 7 bases between. The CDR3: CASSYGGSGANVLTF. The CDR3 nucleotides read TGTGCCAGCAGTTATGGAGGGTCTGGGGCCAACGTCCTGACTTTC.

The chain employs TRBV5-4 and TRBJ1-1, with 7 bases that match TRBD1. The CDR3 runs 15 residues. CDR1 is SGHNT, CDR2 YYREEE, per germline (reference sequence). J lost 6 bases, V lost 3 bases, and 11 bases had no gene match. The chain's CDR3 is CASSSTTGFFSEAFF. Here the CDR3 DNA reads TGTGCCAGCAGCTCCACGACAGGGTTTTTCTCTGAAGCTTTCTTT. Filled out from reference TRBV5-4 and TRBJ1-1, the complete variable domain reads ETGVTQSPTHLIKTRGQQVTLRCSSQSGHNTVSWYQQALGQGPQFIFQYYREEENGRGNFPPRFSGLQFPNYSSELNVNALELDDSALYLCASSSTTGFFSEAFFGQGTRLTVV.

The rearrangement links TRBV4-1 to TRBJ1-2; D call uncertain. Germline CDR1 and CDR2: MGHRA and YSYEKL. V was trimmed by 0 bases and J by 3 bases, leaving 11 bases between them. This CDR3 has 15 residues. CDR3 bases: TGCGCCAGCAGCCAAGATTCGTTGAGAGACTATGGCTACACCTTC. It translates to CASSQDSLRDYGYTF.

The chain joins TRBV29-1 to TRBJ1-1; perhaps TRBD1 as D (6 bases). The CDR3 covers 13 residues. Germline V gives CDR1 SQVTM, CDR2 ANQGSEA. The V gene lost 7 bases and the J gene lost 5 bases, with 17 bases spanning the gap. The CDR3 is CSAPQGGGTEAFF. In DNA form, the CDR3 reads TGCAGCGCCCCACAGGGAGGGGGTACTGAAGCTTTCTTT. The full variable domain, its missing parts supplied by reference TRBV29-1 and TRBJ1-1, is SAVISQKPSRDICQRGTSLTIQCQVDSQVTMMFWYRQQPGQSLTLIATANQGSEATYESGFVIDKFPISRPNLTFSTLTVSNMSPEDSSIYLCSAPQGGGTEAFFGQGTRLTVV.

The chain combines TRBV30 with TRBJ2-2, with D possibly TRBD2 on 6 matching bases. Germline V lookup: CDR1 GTSNPN, CDR2 SVGIG (reference sequence). The CDR3 length is 14 residues. V lost 4 bases and J 8 bases, leaving 17 bases between the germline ends. CDR3 DNA: TGTGCCTGGAATGCGGGATCCGAGACTGGGGAGCTGTTTTTT. It translates to CAWNAGSETGELFF. The full variable domain, completed using reference TRBV30 and TRBJ2-2, is SQTIHQWPATLVQPVGSPLSLECTVEGTSNPNLYWYRQAAGRGLQLLFYSVGIGQISSEVPQNLSASRPQDRQFILSSKKLLLSDSGFYLCAWNAGSETGELFFGEGSRLTVL.

V usage is TRBV13 and J usage is TRBJ1-2; tentatively, D is TRBD1 (5 bases). The CDR3 runs 13 residues. The V gene lost 2 bases and the J gene lost 3 bases, with 7 bases spanning the gap. The V gene's germline CDR1 is PRHDT and CDR2 FYEKMQ (reference sequence). The CDR3 sequence: CASSLFRDYGYTF. As DNA, the CDR3 is TGTGCCAGCAGCTTATTCAGGGACTATGGCTACACCTTC.